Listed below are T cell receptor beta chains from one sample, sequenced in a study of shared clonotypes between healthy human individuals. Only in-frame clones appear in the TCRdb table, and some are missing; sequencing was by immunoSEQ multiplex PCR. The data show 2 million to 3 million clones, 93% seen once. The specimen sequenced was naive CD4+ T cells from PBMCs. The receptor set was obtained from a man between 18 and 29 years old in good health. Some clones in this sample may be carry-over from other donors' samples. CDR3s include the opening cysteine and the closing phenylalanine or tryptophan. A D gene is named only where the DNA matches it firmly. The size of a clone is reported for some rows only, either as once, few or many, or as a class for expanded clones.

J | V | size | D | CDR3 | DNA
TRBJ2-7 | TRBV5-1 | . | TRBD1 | CASTRQGASYEQYF | TGCGCCAGCACTCGACAGGGGGCCTCCTACGAGCAGTACTTC
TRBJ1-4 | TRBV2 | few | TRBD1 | CASYLGSWTTGVANEKLFF | TGTGCCAGCTATTTAGGGAGCTGGACGACAGGGGTTGCTAATGAAAAACTGTTTTTT
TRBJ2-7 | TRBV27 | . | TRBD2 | CASSLSWREPSYEQYF | TGTGCCAGCAGTTTATCATGGCGGGAGCCCTCCTACGAGCAGTACTTC
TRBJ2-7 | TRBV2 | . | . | CASSENVGPYPYEQYF | TGTGCCAGCAGTGAAAATGTGGGTCCATATCCCTACGAGCAGTACTTC
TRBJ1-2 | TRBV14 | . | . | CASSQGTAYYGYTF | TGTGCCAGCAGCCAGGGGACGGCCTACTATGGCTACACCTTC
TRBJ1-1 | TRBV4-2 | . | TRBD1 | CASSRLDRGGNTEAFF | TGTGCCAGCAGCCGATTAGACAGGGGGGGGAACACTGAAGCTTTCTTT
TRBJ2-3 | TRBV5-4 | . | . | CASSPESLWGTDTQYF | TGTGCCAGCAGCCCTGAATCCCTGTGGGGCACAGATACGCAGTATTTT
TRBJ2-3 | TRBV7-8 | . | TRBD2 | CASSLIAGGLDTQYF | TGTGCCAGCAGCTTAATAGCGGGAGGTTTAGATACGCAGTATTTT
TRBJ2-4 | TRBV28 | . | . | CASSPKGGAKNIQYF | TGTGCCAGCAGCCCGAAGGGGGGGGCCAAAAACATTCAGTACTTC
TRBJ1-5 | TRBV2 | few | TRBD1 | CASSNSGDSKPQHF | TGTGCCAGCAGTAACTCCGGGGACAGCAAGCCCCAGCATTTT
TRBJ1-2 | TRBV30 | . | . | CAWSEGLGGLGYGYTF | TGTGCCTGGAGTGAAGGTCTTGGGGGATTGGGCTATGGCTACACCTTC
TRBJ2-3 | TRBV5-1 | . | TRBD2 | CASSGGLAGGGFNWVSTDTQYF | TGCGCCAGCAGCGGGGGACTAGCGGGAGGCGGGTTCAATTGGGTTTCCACAGATACGCAGTATTTT
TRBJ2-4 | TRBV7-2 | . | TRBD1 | CASSLGQGFDIQYF | TGTGCCAGCAGCTTAGGACAGGGCTTTGACATTCAGTACTTC
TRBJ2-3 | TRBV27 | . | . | CASSSTGRGADTQYF | TGTGCCAGCAGCTCGACAGGGAGGGGCGCAGATACGCAGTATTTT
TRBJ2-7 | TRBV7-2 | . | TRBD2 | CASSPNSGGRAYEQYF | TGTGCCAGCAGCCCAAATTCCGGGGGGAGAGCCTACGAGCAGTACTTC
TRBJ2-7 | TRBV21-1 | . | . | CASSKRPMLRSMNSSYEQYF | TGTGCCAGCAGCAAACGCCCCATGCTGCGGAGCATGAATAGCTCCTACGAGCAGTACTTC
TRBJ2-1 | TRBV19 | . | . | CASSTGDTLVHEQFF | TGTGCCAGTAGTACTGGGGACACACTCGTACATGAGCAGTTCTTC
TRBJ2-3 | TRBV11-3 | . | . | CASGKGTTSTDTQYF | TGTGCCAGCGGGAAGGGGACGACTAGCACAGATACGCAGTATTTT
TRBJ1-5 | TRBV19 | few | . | CASSIYDRWSNQPQHF | TGTGCCAGTAGTATCTATGACAGGTGGAGCAATCAGCCCCAGCATTTT
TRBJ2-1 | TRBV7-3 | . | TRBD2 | CASSWSRVTSGNEQFF | TGTGCCAGCAGCTGGTCTCGAGTGACTAGCGGGAATGAGCAGTTCTTC
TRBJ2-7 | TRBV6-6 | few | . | CASTLTLSSYEQYF | TGTGCCAGCACCCTGACACTAAGCTCCTACGAGCAGTACTTC
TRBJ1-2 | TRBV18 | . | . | CASSRDPSTGNYGYTF | TGTGCCAGCTCACGAGACCCTTCAACAGGGAACTATGGCTACACCTTC
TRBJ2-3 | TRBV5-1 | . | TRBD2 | CASSPGPGLVSDTQYF | TGCGCCAGCAGCCCCGGTCCGGGACTAGTATCAGATACGCAGTATTTT
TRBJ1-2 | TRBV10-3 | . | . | CATSGGPGDNYGYTF | TGTGCCACCAGCGGGGGCCCAGGAGATAACTATGGCTACACCTTC
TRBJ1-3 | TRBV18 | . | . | CASSTGRDTIYF | TGTGCCAGCTCAACGGGTAGGGACACCATATATTTT
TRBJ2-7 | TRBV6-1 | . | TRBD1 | CASSGTGVYNSYEQYF | TGTGCCAGCAGTGGGACAGGGGTTTACAACTCCTACGAGCAGTACTTC
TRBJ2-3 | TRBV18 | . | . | CASSPLPNTDEGTDTQYF | TGTGCCAGCTCCCCCCTTCCAAATACGGACGAAGGGACAGATACGCAGTATTTT
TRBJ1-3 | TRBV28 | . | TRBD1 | CASRNQPTGGDTIYF | TGTGCCAGCAGAAACCAACCGACAGGGGGAGACACCATATATTTT
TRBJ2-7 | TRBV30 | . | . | CAWSPGPKTVSYEQYF | TGTGCCTGGAGTCCGGGACCCAAGACGGTCTCCTACGAGCAGTACTTC
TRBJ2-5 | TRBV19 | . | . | CASSIGHSLETQYF | TGTGCCAGTAGTATAGGGCATTCTCTAGAGACCCAGTACTTC
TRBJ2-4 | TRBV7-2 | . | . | CASSLGGFGTKNIQYF | TGTGCCAGCAGCTTAGGGGGGTTCGGGACCAAAAACATTCAGTACTTC
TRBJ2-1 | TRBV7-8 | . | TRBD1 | CASSSTPDRGPYNEQFF | TGTGCCAGCAGCTCTACCCCGGACAGGGGCCCCTACAATGAGCAGTTCTTC
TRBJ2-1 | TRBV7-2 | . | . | CASSIKGNSYNEQFF | TGTGCCAGCAGCATTAAGGGGAACTCCTACAATGAGCAGTTCTTC
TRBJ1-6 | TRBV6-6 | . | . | CATETGNSPLHF | TGTGCCACCGAGACGGGCAATTCACCCCTCCACTTT
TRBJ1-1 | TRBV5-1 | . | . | CASSSITSNTEAFF | TGCGCCAGCAGCTCCATTACATCGAACACTGAAGCTTTCTTT
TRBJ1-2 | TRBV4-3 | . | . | CASSPRGLRGRGYGYTF | TGCGCCAGCAGCCCCCGAGGTCTACGGGGGAGGGGGTATGGCTACACCTTC
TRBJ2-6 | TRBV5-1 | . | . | CASTRGALGSGANVLTF | TGCGCCAGCACCAGGGGGGCTCTCGGCTCTGGGGCCAACGTCCTGACTTTC
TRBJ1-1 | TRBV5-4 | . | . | CASSAQGVGAEAFF | TGTGCCAGCAGCGCGCAGGGTGTAGGCGCTGAAGCTTTCTTT
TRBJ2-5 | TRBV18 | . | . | CASSLEETQYF | TGTGCCAGCTCCCTAGAAGAGACCCAGTACTTC
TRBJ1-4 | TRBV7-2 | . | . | CASSLLGRGREKLFF | TGTGCCAGCAGCTTATTGGGCCGGGGCCGGGAAAAACTGTTTTTT
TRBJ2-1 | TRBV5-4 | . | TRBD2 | CASSLGGLAGNEQFF | TGTGCCAGCAGCTTGGGCGGACTAGCGGGTAATGAGCAGTTCTTC
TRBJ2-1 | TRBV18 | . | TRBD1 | CASSPPDRADGEQFF | TGTGCCAGCTCACCCCCGGACAGGGCGGACGGTGAGCAGTTCTTC
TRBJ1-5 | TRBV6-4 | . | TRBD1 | CASSDSVDRDRVPCGDIGNQPQHF | TGTGCCAGCAGTGACTCCGTGGACCGGGACAGGGTGCCATGCGGGGATATCGGCAATCAGCCCCAGCATTTT
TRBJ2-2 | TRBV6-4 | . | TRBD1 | CASIYRDRQSLITGELFF | TGTGCCAGCATTTACCGGGACAGGCAGTCTCTTATCACTGGGGAGCTGTTTTTT
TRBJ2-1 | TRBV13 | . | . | CASSLPLNSYNEQFF | TGTGCCAGCAGCTTACCCCTTAACTCCTACAATGAGCAGTTCTTC
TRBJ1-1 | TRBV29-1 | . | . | CSVEEGHGTEAFF | TGCAGCGTTGAAGAAGGGCACGGGACTGAAGCTTTCTTT
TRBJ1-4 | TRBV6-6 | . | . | CASSSGALVDEKLFF | TGTGCCAGCAGCTCCGGGGCCTTAGTAGATGAAAAACTGTTTTTT
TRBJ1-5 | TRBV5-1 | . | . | CASSLVGANQPQHF | TGCGCCAGCAGCTTGGTGGGGGCGAATCAGCCCCAGCATTTT